This is a list of T cell receptor beta chains from one sample in a study of blood T cell repertoires in COVID-19. TCRdb's table, derived via immunoSEQ multiplex PCR, lists solely in-frame clones and lacks some. Of over 250,000 clones listed, around 89% are singletons. Input material: PBMCs or T cells enriched from blood (not recorded which). These receptors came from a man in his forties or fifties who had recovered from COVID-19. Both conserved end residues are part of each CDR3. D genes are given only for firm matches. Some rows have no size entry. The others give once, few or many, or a class for an expanded clone.

d_gene	abundance	v_gene	j_gene	CDR3aa	CDR3nt
TRBD1	-	TRBV27	TRBJ1-2	CASSQIIGTGAKEGGYTF	TGTGCCAGCAGTCAGATTATCGGGACAGGGGCAAAGGAAGGTGGCTACACCTTC
-	-	TRBV6-2/TRBV6-3	TRBJ2-7	CASSRRPYEQYF	TGTGCCAGCAGCAGGAGGCCCTACGAGCAGTACTTC
TRBD1	-	TRBV7-3	TRBJ2-7	CASSPPRGLNEQYF	TGTGCCAGCAGCCCGCCCAGGGGGCTGAACGAGCAGTACTTC
TRBD1	-	TRBV19	TRBJ2-3	CASSVDRGLADTQYF	TGTGCCAGTAGTGTGGACAGGGGGCTAGCAGATACGCAGTATTTT
-	-	TRBV10-3	TRBJ2-2	CAIGQQRPNTGELFF	TGTGCCATCGGCCAGCAGAGGCCTAACACCGGGGAGCTGTTTTTT
TRBD1	-	TRBV6-4	TRBJ2-3	CASGTGGTDTQYF	TGTGCCAGCGGGACAGGGGGCACAGATACGCAGTATTTT
TRBD2	-	TRBV27	TRBJ2-7	CASSSFLGRESYEQYF	TGTGCCAGCAGTTCCTTCCTCGGGCGGGAGTCCTACGAGCAGTACTTC
-	-	TRBV7-3	TRBJ2-1	CASSLISDNEQFF	TGTGCCAGCAGCTTAATATCTGACAATGAGCAGTTCTTC
-	-	TRBV19	TRBJ1-5	CASSIQVGNQPQHF	TGTGCCAGTAGTATACAGGTTGGCAATCAGCCCCAGCATTTT
-	-	TRBV12-2	TRBJ2-4	CASRLGDRVTKNIQYF	TGTGCAAGTCGCTTGGGGGACAGGGTTACCAAAAACATTCAGTACTTC
-	-	TRBV19	TRBJ2-7	CASSIGDGEAYEQYF	TGTGCCAGTAGTATAGGAGATGGGGAGGCCTACGAGCAGTACTTC
-	few	TRBV7-2	TRBJ1-6	CASSLAGRDYNSPLHF	TGTGCCAGCAGCTTAGCGGGCAGGGACTATAATTCACCCCTCCACTTT
TRBD1	-	TRBV18	TRBJ2-7	CASSQPGQGGYEQYF	TGTGCCAGCTCCCAGCCGGGACAGGGAGGGTACGAGCAGTACTTC
-	-	TRBV5-5	TRBJ2-5	CASNWGSQETQYF	TGTGCCAGCAATTGGGGCAGTCAAGAGACCCAGTACTTC
TRBD1	-	TRBV7-2	TRBJ2-2	CASSGKRRQGTETGELFF	TGTGCCAGCAGCGGCAAACGAAGACAGGGTACCGAGACCGGGGAGCTGTTTTTT
-	-	TRBV6-1	TRBJ1-4	CASSEVPKNELFF	TGTGCCAGCAGTGAAGTCCCTAAAAACGAACTGTTTTTT
-	-	TRBV27	TRBJ2-1	CASSLSEGYEQFF	TGTGCCAGCAGTTTATCGGAGGGCTATGAGCAGTTCTTC
TRBD1	-	TRBV4-2	TRBJ2-7	CASSQDWGTGISYEQYF	TGTGCCAGCAGCCAAGATTGGGGGACAGGGATTTCCTACGAGCAGTACTTC
TRBD2	-	TRBV9	TRBJ2-5	CASSVGTSGNTGETQYF	TGTGCCAGCAGCGTAGGAACTAGCGGGAATACGGGAGAGACCCAGTACTTC
-	-	TRBV27	TRBJ2-5	CASSLIGFGETQYF	TGTGCCAGCAGTTTAATTGGGTTCGGGGAGACCCAGTACTTC
-	-	TRBV18	TRBJ1-1	CASSPITGQGTEAFF	TGTGCCAGCTCACCAATCACAGGTCAGGGCACTGAAGCTTTCTTT
-	-	TRBV7-8	TRBJ2-7	CASSLGGYTDEQYF	TGTGCCAGCAGCTTAGGTGGTTATACAGACGAGCAGTACTTC
-	-	TRBV14	TRBJ1-3	CASSQGSGYGNTIYF	TGTGCCAGCAGCCAAGGAAGCGGATACGGAAACACCATATATTTT
TRBD2	-	TRBV6-5	TRBJ2-7	CASSSPSGTSSYEQYF	TGTGCCAGCAGTTCGCCTAGCGGGACATCCTCCTACGAGCAGTACTTC